Only a few counts were recorded for the clone carrying this T cell receptor beta chain. What it binds is unknown. This specimen belongs to a study of cytomegalovirus exposure and HLA in healthy donors. Overall study results and limits: An Asian-associated ancestry cluster reportedly showed fewer N-insertions than the approximately 660-donor mean in a later analysis. The study labeled 170 or so TCR beta chains cytomegalovirus-associated.

Germline CDR1 reads SGHRS; CDR2 reads YFSETQ. With 4 bases clipped from V and 3 bases from J, the junction kept 3 bases outside the gene matches. CDR3 length: 14 residues. The study ran its PCR with 60 Vbeta and 13 Jbeta primers. The method was immunoSEQ multiplex PCR; TCRdb's version includes in-frame clones alone and lacks a portion of them. The data show 210,000 or so clones, about 83% seen once. Source material: PBMCs. The chain couples TRBV5-1 to TRBJ1-1; 10 bases fit TRBD1. The receptor's source is a human donor in good health. In nucleotides, the CDR3 is TGCGCCAGCAGCCTGACAGGGGGCTACACTGAAGCTTTCTTT. It yields the protein CASSLTGGYTEAFF.